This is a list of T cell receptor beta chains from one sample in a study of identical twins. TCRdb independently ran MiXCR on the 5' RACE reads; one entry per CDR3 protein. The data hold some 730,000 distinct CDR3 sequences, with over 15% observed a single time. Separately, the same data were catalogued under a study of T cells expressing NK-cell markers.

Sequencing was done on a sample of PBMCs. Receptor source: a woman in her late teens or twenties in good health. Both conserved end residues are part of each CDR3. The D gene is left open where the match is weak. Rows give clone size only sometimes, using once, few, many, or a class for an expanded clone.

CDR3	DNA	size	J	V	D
CASSQRTSGTTDTQYF	TGCGCCAGCAGCCAAAGGACTAGCGGGACTACAGATACGCAGTATTTT	many	TRBJ2-3	TRBV4-3	TRBD2
CASKKLDEQYF	TGTGCCAGCAAAAAACTAGACGAGCAGTACTTC	.	TRBJ2-7	TRBV7-9	.
CASSEWRVGLSKNIQYF	TGTGCCAGCAGTGAATGGAGGGTCGGATTAAGCAAAAACATTCAGTACTTC	.	TRBJ2-4	TRBV25-1	.
CASSVDRTHGYTF	TGTGCCAGCAGCGTAGACAGGACCCATGGCTACACCTTC	.	TRBJ1-2	TRBV9	.
CASSTRPGSNTEAFF	TGTGCCAGCAGCACCAGGCCGGGGAGTAACACTGAAGCTTTCTTT	.	TRBJ1-1	TRBV7-3	.
CASKGDYYEQYF	TGTGCCAGCAAGGGCGACTACTACGAGCAGTACTTC	few	TRBJ2-7	TRBV6-6	.
CSVDNRNNEQFF	TGCAGCGTTGATAACAGAAACAATGAGCAGTTCTTC	few	TRBJ2-1	TRBV29-1	.
CASSFGGDRYEQYF	TGTGCCAGCAGTTTCGGGGGGGACCGCTACGAGCAGTACTTC	few	TRBJ2-7	TRBV12-3/TRBV12-4	TRBD2
CASSPTGLEGYTF	TGTGCCAGCAGTCCGACAGGGCTTGAGGGCTACACCTTC	few	TRBJ1-2	TRBV6-1	TRBD1
CATSRGTGGYQETQYF	TGTGCCACCAGCAGAGGGACAGGGGGGTACCAAGAGACCCAGTACTTC	.	TRBJ2-5	TRBV15	TRBD1
CASNPGTGGQFF	TGTGCCAGCAACCCCGGGACAGGGGGCCAGTTCTTC	.	TRBJ2-1	TRBV7-2	TRBD1
CASSSSSKISYNEQFF	TGTGCCAGCAGTTCCTCTAGCAAGATTTCCTACAATGAGCAGTTCTTC	few	TRBJ2-1	TRBV27	.
CASSRGPLQQYF	TGTGCCAGCAGCCGGGGGCCCCTCCAGCAGTACTTC	few	TRBJ2-7	TRBV12-3/TRBV12-4	.
CAISEGATDTQYF	TGTGCCATCAGTGAGGGGGCAACAGATACGCAGTATTTT	few	TRBJ2-3	TRBV10-3	.
CASSYSGGTRAFF	TGTGCCAGCAGTTATAGCGGGGGGACGAGAGCTTTCTTT	many	TRBJ1-1	TRBV6-5	.
CSAGGLRGTGELFF	TGCAGTGCTGGGGGTTTGAGGGGCACCGGGGAGCTGTTTTTT	few	TRBJ2-2	TRBV20-1	.
CADTPASGRHEQFF	TGTGCCGACACCCCGGCTAGCGGGAGACATGAGCAGTTCTTC	.	TRBJ2-1	TRBV7-9	TRBD2
CASSTRQGSEDTEAFF	TGTGCCAGCAGCACCCGACAGGGATCAGAGGACACTGAAGCTTTCTTT	.	TRBJ1-1	TRBV7-9	TRBD1
CASSSLVTEAFF	TGTGCCAGCAGTTCCCTGGTGACTGAAGCTTTCTTT	.	TRBJ1-1	TRBV28	.
CASSRDRVANEQFF	TGTGCCAGCTCAAGGGACAGGGTAGCCAATGAGCAGTTCTTC	.	TRBJ2-1	TRBV18	TRBD1
CAFSLEVMGGPPSYEQYF	TGTGCCTTCAGTTTAGAGGTGATGGGGGGACCGCCCAGTTACGAGCAGTACTTC	.	TRBJ2-7	TRBV12-3/TRBV12-4	.
CSARTFEGGIYNEQFF	TGCAGTGCTAGGACCTTTGAGGGAGGAATATACAATGAGCAGTTCTTC	.	TRBJ2-1	TRBV20-1	.
CASSQERGAKAFF	TGTGCCAGCAGCCAAGAACGGGGGGCGAAAGCTTTCTTT	.	TRBJ1-1	TRBV3-1	.
CSGIRGSDPYNEQFF	TGCAGTGGAATTCGGGGCAGCGATCCGTACAATGAGCAGTTCTTC	.	TRBJ2-1	TRBV20-1	.
CASTLSEAGELFF	TGTGCCAGCACCCTTAGCGAGGCCGGGGAGCTGTTTTTT	many	TRBJ2-2	TRBV12-3/TRBV12-4	.
CSVTRGRPYEQYF	TGCAGCGTCACGAGGGGGCGACCCTACGAGCAGTACTTC	.	TRBJ2-7	TRBV29-1	TRBD1
CASSSGTAGNTEAFF	TGTGCCAGCAGCAGCGGGACAGCTGGGAACACTGAAGCTTTCTTT	.	TRBJ1-1	TRBV5-6	TRBD1
CASRAGAGTEAFF	TGTGCCAGCAGGGCGGGGGCGGGGACTGAAGCTTTCTTT	few	TRBJ1-1	TRBV5-5	.
CASSSGPNNEQFF	TGTGCCAGCAGCTCGGGACCCAACAATGAGCAGTTCTTC	few	TRBJ2-1	TRBV9	.
CSASTSGGNEQFF	TGCAGTGCTAGCACTAGTGGAGGCAATGAGCAGTTCTTC	few	TRBJ2-1	TRBV20-1	.
CSVEMTGEAFF	TGCAGCGTTGAAATGACAGGGGAAGCTTTCTTT	.	TRBJ1-1	TRBV29-1	TRBD1
CASGDGRHGYTF	TGTGCCAGCGGTGATGGTCGGCATGGCTACACCTTC	few	TRBJ1-2	TRBV7-9	.
CASSQLSYPNYGYTF	TGTGCCAGCAGCCAGTTATCTTACCCAAATTATGGCTACACCTTC	few	TRBJ1-2	TRBV3-1	.
CASSHSGASTDTQYF	TGTGCCAGCAGCCATAGCGGGGCTAGCACAGATACGCAGTATTTT	few	TRBJ2-3	TRBV3-1	TRBD2
CASSPTSFSGGETQYF	TGCGCCAGCAGCCCCACGAGTTTCAGCGGGGGAGAGACCCAGTACTTC	.	TRBJ2-5	TRBV5-1	TRBD2
CASSSRLAGGGEQFF	TGTGCCAGCAGTTCCAGACTAGCGGGAGGAGGTGAGCAGTTCTTC	.	TRBJ2-1	TRBV12-3/TRBV12-4	TRBD2
CASSPGRIFNEQFF	TGCGCCAGCAGCCCTGGACGGATTTTCAATGAGCAGTTCTTC	.	TRBJ2-1	TRBV5-1	.
CSARGFHTNNEQFF	TGCAGTGCCAGAGGGTTCCACACTAACAATGAGCAGTTCTTC	few	TRBJ2-1	TRBV20-1	.
CASSKQGAWETQYF	TGTGCCAGCAGTAAACAGGGGGCGTGGGAGACCCAGTACTTC	.	TRBJ2-5	TRBV27	TRBD1
CASSRSEREQYF	TGTGCCAGCAGTAGATCGGAGCGCGAGCAGTACTTC	.	TRBJ2-7	TRBV7-2	.
CASIVQGSGANVLTF	TGTGCCAGCATCGTACAGGGCTCTGGGGCCAACGTCCTGACTTTC	few	TRBJ2-6	TRBV12-3/TRBV12-4	.
CASSLVAGATGDTQYF	TGCGCCAGCAGCTTGGTGGCGGGGGCAACAGGGGATACGCAGTATTTT	many	TRBJ2-3	TRBV5-1	.
CASSLDGNLQPQHF	TGTGCCAGCAGCTTAGACGGCAATTTGCAGCCCCAGCATTTT	few	TRBJ1-5	TRBV7-2	.
CASSMYSNQPQHF	TGTGCCAGCAGCATGTATAGCAATCAGCCCCAGCATTTT	.	TRBJ1-5	TRBV6-4	.
CASSITVWRGGIDEQFF	TGTGCCAGTAGTATAACGGTTTGGCGGGGGGGGATCGATGAGCAGTTCTTC	few	TRBJ2-1	TRBV19	TRBD2
CASSFRTGWERETQYF	TGTGCCAGCAGCTTCCGGACAGGGTGGGAGAGAGAGACCCAGTACTTC	many	TRBJ2-5	TRBV5-5	TRBD1
CASSPQGATYEQYF	TGTGCCAGCTCACCGCAGGGAGCAACCTACGAGCAGTACTTC	.	TRBJ2-7	TRBV18	.
CASSEWTGGHEQYF	TGTGCCAGCAGTGAATGGACAGGGGGCCACGAGCAGTACTTC	.	TRBJ2-7	TRBV6-1	TRBD1
CASSPRQGVKTQYF	TGTGCCAGTAGTCCCAGACAGGGTGTCAAGACCCAGTACTTC	.	TRBJ2-5	TRBV19	TRBD1